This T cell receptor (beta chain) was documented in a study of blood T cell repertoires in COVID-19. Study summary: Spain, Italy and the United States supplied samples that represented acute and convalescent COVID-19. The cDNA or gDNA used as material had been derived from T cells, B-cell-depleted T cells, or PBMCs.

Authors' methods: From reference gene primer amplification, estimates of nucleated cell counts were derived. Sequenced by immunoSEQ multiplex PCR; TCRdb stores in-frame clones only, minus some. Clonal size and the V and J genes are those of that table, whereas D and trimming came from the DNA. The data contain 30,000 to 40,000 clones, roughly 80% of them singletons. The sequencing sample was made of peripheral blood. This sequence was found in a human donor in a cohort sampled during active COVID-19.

The CDR3 nucleotides read TGTGCCAGCAGCTCGTTAAGTTGGAGTGAGCAGTTCTTC. It yields the protein CASSSLSWSEQFF. The chain is built from TRBV5-5 and TRBJ2-1; no clear D. CDR3 size: 13 residues. Looked up from germline, CDR1 is SGHKS and CDR2 is YYEKEE (reference sequence). V was clipped by 3 bases and J by 9 bases, with 13 bases between them.